This TCR beta chain was obtained from a study of T cell repertoires in Merkel cell carcinoma (dated by TCRdb to the late 2010s). Turning to the overall study: Patients who had received intralesional immunotherapy or systemic immune checkpoint blockade ahead of the biopsy were left out. MCPyV-specific clonotypes were initially defined through tetramer sorting, cloning and paired TCR sequencing of expanded tumor-infiltrating lymphocytes. To be included, a subject needed both a diagnosis of MCPyV-positive Merkel cell carcinoma and tumor-infiltrating lymphocytes that had been successfully expanded in vitro.

Study subjects had biopsy-confirmed Merkel cell carcinoma that was MCPyV-positive, and every subject had positive serum antibodies to T-antigen. Genomic DNA was extracted from about 6 adjacent 10-micron frozen tumor sections without any cell sorting or culture. Roughly 5 x 5 x 5 mm of tumor biopsy tissue was frozen in optimal cutting temperature compound. Hematoxylin and eosin scout sections confirmed abundant Merkel cell carcinoma and infiltrating cells in the frozen biopsy. TRB CDR3 sequencing and data processing of tumor genomic DNA were performed with the immunoSEQ assay. The table comes from immuneACCESS by way of TCRdb, which keeps in-frame sequences with V and J called. Part of the clones is missing from these tables; in studies checked, under half for an unresolved V gene and the rest for unknown reasons. Within this sample are roughly 14,000 clones, with roughly 71% of them counted one time only. The leading ten clones occupy 15% to 20% of the sample.

From a lookup of the germline V gene, CDR1 and CDR2 are SGHTA and FQGTGA. The CDR3 runs 15 amino acids, cysteine and phenylalanine included. CDR3 DNA only is kept here, 45 bases in frame from base 1. V is shortened by 6 bases, J by 5 bases, and the region joining them spans 16 bases. Of note for this clone: Its antigen is unknown. No base qualities exist here, and no much larger clone lies one base off it.

Beyond this particular receptor, the publication reports: Normal tissue biopsies were not studied.

Specimen: tumor tissue. This clonotype originated in an adult with Merkel cell carcinoma. The rearranged segments are TRBV7-3 and TRBJ2-2; matching of 5 bases hints at TRBD1 as the D gene. In nucleotides, the sequence is TGTGCCAGCAGTACCGGCCAGTCAGGGACCGGGGAGCTGTTTTTT. Its translation reads: CASSTGQSGTGELFF.